This T cell receptor beta chain is from a study of blood T cell repertoires in COVID-19. Profiled with immunoSEQ multiplex PCR; TCRdb holds only in-frame clones, not every one. The repertoire holds around 500,000 clones, with 80% to 90% as singletons. This clonotype was sampled from a human donor in a cohort sampled during active COVID-19. The sequencing sample was made of peripheral blood.

CDR3 in amino acids: CASSKTGRGFFSGNTIYF. DNA of the CDR3: TGTGCCAGCAGCAAAACCGGGCGGGGATTTTTCTCTGGAAACACCATATATTTT. The chain recombines TRBV21-1 with TRBJ1-3. TRBV21-1 is marked as a pseudogene. The CDR3 is 18 residues long.